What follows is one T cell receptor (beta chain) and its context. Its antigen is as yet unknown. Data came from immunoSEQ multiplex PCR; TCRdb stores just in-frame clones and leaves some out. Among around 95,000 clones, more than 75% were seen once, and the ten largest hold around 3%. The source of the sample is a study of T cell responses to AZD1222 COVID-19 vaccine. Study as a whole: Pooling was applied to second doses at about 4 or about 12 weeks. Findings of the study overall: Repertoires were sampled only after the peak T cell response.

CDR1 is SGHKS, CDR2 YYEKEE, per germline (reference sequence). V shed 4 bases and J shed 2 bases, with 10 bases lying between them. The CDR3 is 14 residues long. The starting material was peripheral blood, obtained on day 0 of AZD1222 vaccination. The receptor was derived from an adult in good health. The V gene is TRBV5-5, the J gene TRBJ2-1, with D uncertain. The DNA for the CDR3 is TGTGCCAGCAGCCCGGTATACCCCTACAATGAGCAGTTCTTC. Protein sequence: CASSPVYPYNEQFF.